Given below is one T cell receptor (beta chain) in context. The antigen this receptor binds is unknown. No much larger clone is present one base from it, and per-base qualities are unavailable. TCRbeta CDR3 regions were amplified from genomic DNA by means of the immunoSEQ Assay, a bias-controlled multiplex PCR. Per the authors' processing: The number of nucleated cells in each sample was estimated from the amplification of reference gene primers within the assay. Sequence reads were collapsed and filtered to measure the absolute abundance of every unique TCRbeta CDR3 rearrangement. For each sample, productive Simpson clonality was calculated as the square root of Simpson's diversity index over productive rearrangements. The immuneACCESS repertoire file appears here via TCRdb, limited to in-frame rearrangements. These files lack a portion of the clones; in checked studies, under half of the deficit traces to unresolved V genes, and the cause of the others is not known. The D gene and trimming were derived from the DNA, and the V and J assignments and clone size from that table. Present in this sample are about 310,000 clones, 70% to 90% of which were seen just once. Jointly, the top ten make up roughly 2% of the sample.

Participants in the prospective study were enrolled through a virtual design, were aged 18 to 89 years, and lived in roughly 25 United States geographic areas. Cohort assignment in the prospective study relied on participant-reported clinical history from a screening survey and a study questionnaire. Recovered participants in ImmuneRACE Cohort 3 were defined as having two consecutive negative NP/OP PCR tests, clearance from a healthcare professional, or resolution of symptoms. In the prospective study, whole blood, serum and a nasopharyngeal or oropharyngeal swab were collected from each participant by mobile phlebotomists. Prospective study participants could optionally give additional blood draws and questionnaires over an approximately 2-month period. Prospective study blood samples were shipped either frozen or at room temperature before DNA extraction. Sequences SGHRS (CDR1) and YFSETQ (CDR2) are obtained from the germline V gene. Trimming takes 0 bases from V and 5 bases from J, and the germline ends sit 11 bases apart. The cysteine opens and the phenylalanine closes a CDR3 of 15 amino acids. The kept DNA is CDR3 alone, 45 bases in frame from the first base.

This sample is drawn from a study of blood T cell repertoires in COVID-19 (dated by TCRdb to about 2020). General notes on the study: Samples covering the acute and convalescent phases of COVID-19 were provided by collaborators in the United States, Italy and Spain. The material from the prospective study consisted of cDNA or gDNA derived from T cells, B-cell-depleted T cells, or PBMCs. Subjects who had been exposed to COVID-19, were actively infected with it, or had recovered from it provided the deeply sampled blood TCRbeta repertoires that made up the dataset. The repertoires were released in a freely available public database intended as a resource for research on the immune response to SARS-CoV-2. The samples were drawn from two sources: the first 160 participants of the ongoing ImmuneRACE study, and 950 to 1,500 subjects contributed by 6 global collaborators. Sample metadata almost always included a de-identified subject ID, COVID-19 status, age in years and sex. Where available, HLA class I and class II types were obtained from metadata supplied by the sample provider rather than from assay-based typing. Results and caveats for the whole study, not just this receptor: How much clinical and demographic metadata was included differed by source and by participant, and the metadata was provided uncurated.

Sequencing input: PBMCs or T cells enriched from blood (not recorded which). This receptor was identified in a man aged 30 to 39 who had recovered from COVID-19. This chain joins TRBV5-1 to TRBJ1-4, with the D segment identity uncertain. The CDR3 is CASSLVGSANEKLFF. The nucleotide sequence is given as TGCGCCAGCAGCTTGGTGGGCAGTGCCAATGAAAAACTGTTTTTT.